This T cell receptor beta chain is from a study of human T cells and chemical hapten exposure. Study-wide context: The sensitizer, 2% DPC, was used on around 2 cm by around 2 cm of upper inner arm skin. The study, taken as a whole, reports: No shift was seen in TCRs above 1 in 1000 frequency with DPC sensitization. It should be noted that donors had alopecia, so their immune response may differ from healthy people's.

Turning to this clonotype: Its matching antigen is unknown.

Unique molecular identifiers were linked by the library to individual cDNA molecules. TCRdb used MiXCR to reprocess the RACE reads, holding one entry per CDR3 protein. Seen here are roughly 89,000 distinct CDR3 sequences, 11% observed once, and the top ten hold around 1%. Specified time point: patch test 3, about 24 weeks after DPC sensitization. As to treatment: therapeutic diphenylcyclopropenone sensitization with weekly scalp DPC. Trimming removed 2 bases at V and 8 bases at J, with 9 bases between. The CDR3 is 12 amino acids. This chain uses TRBV12-3 or TRBV12-4 with TRBJ1-1; no clear D. Source: whole blood, taken in connection with sensitization to the hapten diphenylcyclopropenone (DPC). The receptor's source is a woman in her twenties or thirties with alopecia areata. Some clones in this sample may be carry-over from other donors' samples. DNA for the CDR3: TGTGCCAGCAGTTTACTCCGGGGAGAAGCTTTCTTT. It yields the protein CASSLLRGEAFF.